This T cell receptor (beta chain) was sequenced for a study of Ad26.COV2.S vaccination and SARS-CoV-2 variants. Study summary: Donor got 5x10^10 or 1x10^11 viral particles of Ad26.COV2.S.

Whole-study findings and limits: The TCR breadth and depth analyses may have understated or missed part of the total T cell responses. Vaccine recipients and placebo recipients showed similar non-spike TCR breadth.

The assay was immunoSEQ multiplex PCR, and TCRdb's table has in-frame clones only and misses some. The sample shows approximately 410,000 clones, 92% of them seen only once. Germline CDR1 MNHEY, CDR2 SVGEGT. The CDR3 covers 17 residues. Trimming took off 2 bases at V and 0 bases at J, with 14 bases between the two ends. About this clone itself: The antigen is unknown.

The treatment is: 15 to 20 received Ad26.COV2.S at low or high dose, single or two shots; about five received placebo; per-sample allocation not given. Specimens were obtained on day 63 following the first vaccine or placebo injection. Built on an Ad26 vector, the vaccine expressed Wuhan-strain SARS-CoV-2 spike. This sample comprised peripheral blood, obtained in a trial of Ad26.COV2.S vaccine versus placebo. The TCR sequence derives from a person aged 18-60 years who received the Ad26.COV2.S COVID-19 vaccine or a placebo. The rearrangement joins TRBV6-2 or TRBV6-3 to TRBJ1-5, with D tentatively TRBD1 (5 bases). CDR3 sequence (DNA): TGTGCCAGCAGTTACCCCGCTGGCAGGGTTAGCAATCAGCCCCAGCATTTT. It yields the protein CASSYPAGRVSNQPQHF.